Listed below are T cell receptor beta chains from one sample, sequenced in a study of T cells after yellow fever vaccination. Via MiXCR, TCRdb re-called the 5' RACE reads, giving one row per CDR3 protein. The sample shows just under 600,000 distinct CDR3 sequences, about 14% of them seen only once. Sequences were derived from PBMCs, sampled on the day of the yellow fever booster vaccination. Receptors originate from a man between 25 and 39 years old who received the YFV17D yellow fever vaccine. CDR3s include the opening cysteine and the closing phenylalanine or tryptophan. D genes are given only for firm matches. Not all rows give a size; the values are once, few, many and, for expanded clones, a class.

d_gene,v_gene,abundance,j_gene,CDR3aa,CDR3nt
TRBD2,TRBV4-2,-,TRBJ2-5,CASSQDELALETQYF,TGTGCCAGCAGCCAAGATGAACTAGCGCTGGAGACCCAGTACTTC
-,TRBV27,few,TRBJ2-5,CASSSTPWGETQYF,TGTGCCAGCAGCTCCACACCTTGGGGGGAGACCCAGTACTTC
TRBD2,TRBV6-5,few,TRBJ2-5,CASSPGGTWGETQYF,TGTGCCAGCAGCCCGGGAGGGACTTGGGGGGAGACCCAGTACTTC
-,TRBV18,-,TRBJ2-2,CASSPQVLLGGSQPPGSCFF,-
-,TRBV7-9,-,TRBJ2-2,CATERGTGELFF,TGTGCCACAGAAAGGGGGACCGGGGAGCTGTTTTTT
TRBD1,TRBV12-3/TRBV12-4,few,TRBJ1-1,CASSLRDRGAFF,TGTGCCAGCAGTCTAAGGGACAGGGGAGCTTTCTTT
-,TRBV9,few,TRBJ2-5,CASSSQGWETQYF,TGTGCCAGCAGCAGCCAGGGCTGGGAGACCCAGTACTTC
-,TRBV29-1,-,TRBJ2-7,CSVCSRRITYEQYF,TGCAGCGTCTGCTCCAGAAGAATTACCTACGAGCAGTACTTC
-,TRBV5-6,few,TRBJ2-5,CASSLMGDGYQETQYF,TGTGCCAGCAGCTTGATGGGAGACGGGTACCAAGAGACCCAGTACTTC
TRBD2,TRBV4-2,-,TRBJ2-5,CASSQAQLGTSDQETQYF,TGTGCCAGCAGCCAAGCCCAACTCGGGACTAGCGACCAAGAGACCCAGTACTTC
-,TRBV7-9,-,TRBJ2-2,CASSLPAGGFTGELFF,TGTGCCAGCAGCCTACCTGCAGGAGGGTTCACCGGGGAGCTGTTTTTT
-,TRBV6-6,-,TRBJ2-3,CASSYSSYTQYF,TGTGCCAGCAGTTACTCGAGCTATACGCAGTATTTT
TRBD2,TRBV5-1,-,TRBJ2-7,CASSPEGLHSEQYF,TGCGCCAGCAGCCCGGAGGGACTACATTCAGAGCAGTACTTC
-,TRBV20-1,few,TRBJ1-4,CSAQRWPEEKLFF,TGCAGTGCCCAAAGGTGGCCAGAAGAAAAACTGTTTTTT
TRBD1,TRBV5-1,-,TRBJ2-1,CASRTGEINNEQFF,TGCGCCAGCCGGACAGGGGAGATAAACAATGAGCAGTTCTTC
-,TRBV20-1,-,TRBJ2-2,CCAQHSSTRRTGELFF,TGCTGCGCTCAACACTCTAGCACCAGACGGACCGGGGAGCTGTTTTTT
-,TRBV12-3/TRBV12-4,few,TRBJ2-5,CASLPRYERAQETQYF,TGTGCCAGCCTTCCTCGGTACGAGCGGGCCCAAGAGACCCAGTACTTC
TRBD1,TRBV29-1,-,TRBJ1-1,CSVLQGARSTEAFF,TGCAGCGTCCTACAGGGGGCAAGGAGCACTGAAGCTTTCTTT